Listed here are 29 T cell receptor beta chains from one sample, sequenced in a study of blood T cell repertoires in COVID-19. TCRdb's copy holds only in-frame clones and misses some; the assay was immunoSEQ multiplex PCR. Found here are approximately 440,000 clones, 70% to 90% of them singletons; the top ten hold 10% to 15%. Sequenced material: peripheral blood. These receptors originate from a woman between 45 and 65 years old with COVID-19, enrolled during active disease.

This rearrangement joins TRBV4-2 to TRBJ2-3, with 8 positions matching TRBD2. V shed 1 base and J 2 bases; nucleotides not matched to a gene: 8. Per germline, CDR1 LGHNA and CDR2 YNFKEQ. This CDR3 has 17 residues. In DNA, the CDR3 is TGTGCCAGCAGCCAAGGGGGGCGGGGGGCCAACACAGATACGCAGTATTTT. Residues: CASSQGGRGANTDTQYF.

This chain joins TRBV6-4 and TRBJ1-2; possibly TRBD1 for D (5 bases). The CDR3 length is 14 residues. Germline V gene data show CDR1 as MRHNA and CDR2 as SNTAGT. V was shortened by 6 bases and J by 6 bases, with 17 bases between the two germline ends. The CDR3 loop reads CASSPAGGSDGYTF. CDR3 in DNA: TGTGCCAGCAGCCCAGCGGGGGGATCAGATGGCTACACCTTC.

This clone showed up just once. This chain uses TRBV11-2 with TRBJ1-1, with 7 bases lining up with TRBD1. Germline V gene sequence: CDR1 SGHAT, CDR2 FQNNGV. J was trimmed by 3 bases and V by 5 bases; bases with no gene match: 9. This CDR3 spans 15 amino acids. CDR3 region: CASSKKATGDTEAFF. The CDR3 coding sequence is TGTGCCAGCAGCAAAAAGGCCACAGGGGACACTGAAGCTTTCTTT.

The CDR3, as DNA: TGTGCCAGTAACTACAACCTGAACACTGAAGCTTTCTTT. Its protein product is CASNYNLNTEAFF. The rearrangement links TRBV19 to TRBJ1-1; D uncertain. The V gene's germline CDR1 is LNHDA and CDR2 SQIVND (reference sequence). The CDR3 contains 13 residues. The ends were cut back, 7 bases at V and 0 bases at J, with 9 bases in the middle.

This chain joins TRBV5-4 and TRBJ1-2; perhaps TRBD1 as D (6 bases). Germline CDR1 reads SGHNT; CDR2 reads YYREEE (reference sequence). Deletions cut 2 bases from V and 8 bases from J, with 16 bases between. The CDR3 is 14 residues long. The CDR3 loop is CASSFGRGERGYTF. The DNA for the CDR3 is TGTGCCAGCAGCTTCGGCAGGGGCGAGCGAGGCTACACCTTC.

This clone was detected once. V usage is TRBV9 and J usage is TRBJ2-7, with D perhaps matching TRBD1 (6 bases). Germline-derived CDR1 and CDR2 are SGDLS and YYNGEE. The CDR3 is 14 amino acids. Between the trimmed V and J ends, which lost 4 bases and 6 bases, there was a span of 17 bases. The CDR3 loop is CASSPGHSGSEQYF. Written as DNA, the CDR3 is TGTGCCAGCAGCCCGGGACACTCGGGGAGCGAGCAGTACTTC.

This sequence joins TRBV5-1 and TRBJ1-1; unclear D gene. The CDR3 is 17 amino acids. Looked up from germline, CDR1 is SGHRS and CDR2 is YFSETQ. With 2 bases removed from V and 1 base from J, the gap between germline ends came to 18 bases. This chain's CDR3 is CASSFYSRPGANTEAFF. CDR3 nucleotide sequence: TGCGCCAGCAGCTTTTATTCCCGACCGGGAGCGAACACTGAAGCTTTCTTT.

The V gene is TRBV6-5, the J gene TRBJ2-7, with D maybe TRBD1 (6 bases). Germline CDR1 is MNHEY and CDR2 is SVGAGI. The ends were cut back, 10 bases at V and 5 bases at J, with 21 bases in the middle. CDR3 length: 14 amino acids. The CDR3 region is CATYQDSRPNEQYF. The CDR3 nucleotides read TGTGCCACCTACCAGGACAGTCGGCCGAACGAGCAGTACTTC.

DNA of the CDR3: TGCAGTGCTAGTGCGAGCGGGGGGGCCGCCGGGGAGCTGTTTTTT. Translating gives CSASASGGAAGELFF. The chain combines TRBV20-1 with TRBJ2-2; 10 positions agree with TRBD2. Germline values: CDR1 DFQATT, CDR2 SNEGSKA (reference sequence). This CDR3 comprises 15 residues. Trimming at V came to 3 bases and at J to 6 bases, leaving 7 bases not matched to a gene.

This CDR3 reads CASNEGRENGYTF. The CDR3 region has the DNA TGTGCCAGCAATGAGGGGAGGGAGAATGGCTACACCTTC. The chain is built from TRBV2 and TRBJ1-2; tentatively, D is TRBD1 (5 bases). The CDR3 consists of 13 residues. The germline V and J ends were trimmed by 7 bases and 6 bases, with 15 bases remaining between them. The germline gives CDR1 SNHLY, CDR2 FYNNEI.

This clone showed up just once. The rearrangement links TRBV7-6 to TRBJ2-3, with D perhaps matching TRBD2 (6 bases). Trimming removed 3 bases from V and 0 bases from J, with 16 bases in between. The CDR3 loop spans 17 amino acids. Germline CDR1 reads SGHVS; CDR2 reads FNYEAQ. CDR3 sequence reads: CASSLGGLLFSTDTQYF. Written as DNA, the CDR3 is TGTGCCAGCAGCTTGGGGGGACTCCTTTTTAGCACAGATACGCAGTATTTT.

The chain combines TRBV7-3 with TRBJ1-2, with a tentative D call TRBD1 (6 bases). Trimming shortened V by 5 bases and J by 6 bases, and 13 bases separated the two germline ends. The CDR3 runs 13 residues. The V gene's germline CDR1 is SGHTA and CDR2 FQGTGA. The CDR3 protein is CASSQGPEDGYTF. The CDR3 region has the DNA TGTGCCAGCAGCCAGGGGCCAGAGGATGGCTACACCTTC.

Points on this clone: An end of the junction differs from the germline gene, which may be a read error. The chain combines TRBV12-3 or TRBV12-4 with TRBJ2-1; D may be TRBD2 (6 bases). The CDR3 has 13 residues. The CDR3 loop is CASRLAVSNEQFF. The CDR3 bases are TGTGCCAGCAGATTAGCGGTCAGCAATGAGCAGTTCTTC.

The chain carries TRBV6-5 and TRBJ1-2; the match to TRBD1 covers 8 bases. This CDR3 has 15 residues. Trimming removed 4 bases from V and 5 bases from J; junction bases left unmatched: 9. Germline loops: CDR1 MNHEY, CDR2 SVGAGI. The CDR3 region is CASSSDRGGRYGYTF. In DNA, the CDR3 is TGTGCCAGCAGTTCTGACAGGGGTGGGCGTTATGGCTACACCTTC.

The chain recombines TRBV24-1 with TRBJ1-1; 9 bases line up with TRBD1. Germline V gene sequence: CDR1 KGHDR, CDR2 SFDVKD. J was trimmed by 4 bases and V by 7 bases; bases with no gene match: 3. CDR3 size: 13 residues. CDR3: CATSGTGFTEAFF. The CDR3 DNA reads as TGTGCCACCAGCGGGACAGGGTTCACTGAAGCTTTCTTT.

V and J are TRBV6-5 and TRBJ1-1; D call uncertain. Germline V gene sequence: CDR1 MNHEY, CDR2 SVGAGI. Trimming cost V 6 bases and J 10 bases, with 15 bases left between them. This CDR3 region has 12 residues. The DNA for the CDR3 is TGTGCCAGCAGACCCCTGGGTCGGGGAGCTTTCTTT. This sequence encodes CASRPLGRGAFF.

The CDR3 sequence: CASSQDLLAGRYEQYF. The CDR3 DNA reads as TGTGCCAGCAGCCAAGACCTGCTAGCGGGGCGCTACGAGCAGTACTTC. The gene calls are TRBV3-1 (or the pseudogene TRBV3-2) and TRBJ2-7; 9 nucleotides align to TRBD2. The CDR3 is 16 residues long. Germline V gives CDR1 LGHDT, CDR2 YNNKEL (reference sequence). The V segment lost 0 bases and the J segment 3 bases; nucleotides outside the gene matches: 6.

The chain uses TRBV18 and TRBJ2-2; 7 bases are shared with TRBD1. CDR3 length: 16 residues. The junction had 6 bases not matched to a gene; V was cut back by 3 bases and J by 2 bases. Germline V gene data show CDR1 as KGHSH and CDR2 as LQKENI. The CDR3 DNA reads TGTGCCAGCTCACCGTCGCGACAGGGAAACACCGGGGAGCTGTTTTTT. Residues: CASSPSRQGNTGELFF.

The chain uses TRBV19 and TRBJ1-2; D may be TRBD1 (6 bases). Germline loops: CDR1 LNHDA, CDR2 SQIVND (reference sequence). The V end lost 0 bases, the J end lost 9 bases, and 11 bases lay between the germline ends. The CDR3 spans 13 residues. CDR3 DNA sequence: TGTGCCAGTAGTATAGATCAGGGGTGGAGCTACACCTTC. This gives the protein CASSIDQGWSYTF.

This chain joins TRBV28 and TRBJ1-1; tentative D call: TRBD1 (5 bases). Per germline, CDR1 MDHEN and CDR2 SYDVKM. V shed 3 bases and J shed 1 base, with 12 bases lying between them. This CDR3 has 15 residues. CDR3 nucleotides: TGTGCCAGCAGTTTCTGGGGGGAGGGGAACACTGAAGCTTTCTTT. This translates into CASSFWGEGNTEAFF.

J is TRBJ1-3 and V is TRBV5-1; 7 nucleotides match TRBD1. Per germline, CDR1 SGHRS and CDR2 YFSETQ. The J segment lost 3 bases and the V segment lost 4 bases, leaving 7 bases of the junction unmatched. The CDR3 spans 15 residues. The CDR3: CASSQDRRDGNTIYF. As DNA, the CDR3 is TGCGCCAGCAGCCAGGACAGGAGAGATGGAAACACCATATATTTT.

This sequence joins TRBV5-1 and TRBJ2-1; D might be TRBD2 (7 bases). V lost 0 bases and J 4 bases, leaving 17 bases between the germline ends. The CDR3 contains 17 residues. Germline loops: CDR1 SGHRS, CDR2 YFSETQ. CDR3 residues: CASSLEGRGAPYNEQFF. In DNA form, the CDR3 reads TGCGCCAGCAGCTTGGAAGGGAGGGGGGCCCCGTACAATGAGCAGTTCTTC.

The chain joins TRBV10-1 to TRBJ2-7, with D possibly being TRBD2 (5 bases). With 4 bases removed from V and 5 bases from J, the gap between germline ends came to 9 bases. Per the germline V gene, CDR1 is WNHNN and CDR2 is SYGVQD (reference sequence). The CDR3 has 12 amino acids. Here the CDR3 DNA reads TGCGCCAGCAGTGGAGGGTATGACGAGCAGTACTTC. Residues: CASSGGYDEQYF.

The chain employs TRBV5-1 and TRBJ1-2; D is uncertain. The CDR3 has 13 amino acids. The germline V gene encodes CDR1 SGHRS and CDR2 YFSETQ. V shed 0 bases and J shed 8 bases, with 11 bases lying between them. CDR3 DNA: TGCGCCAGCAGCTTGGAGGGCGGGGAAGGCTACACCTTC. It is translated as CASSLEGGEGYTF. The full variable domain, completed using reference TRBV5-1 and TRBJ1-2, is KAGVTQTPRYLIKTRGQQVTLSCSPISGHRSVSWYQQTPGQGLQFLFEYFSETQRNKGNFPGRFSGRQFSNSRSEMNVSTLELGDSALYLCASSLEGGEGYTFGSGTRLTVV.

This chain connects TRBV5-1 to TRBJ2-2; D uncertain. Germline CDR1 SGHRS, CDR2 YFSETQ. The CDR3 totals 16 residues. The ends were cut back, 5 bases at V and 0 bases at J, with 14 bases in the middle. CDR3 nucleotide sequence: TGCGCCAGCAGTCCCAGGCAGGCGTCGAACACCGGGGAGCTGTTTTTT. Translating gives CASSPRQASNTGELFF.

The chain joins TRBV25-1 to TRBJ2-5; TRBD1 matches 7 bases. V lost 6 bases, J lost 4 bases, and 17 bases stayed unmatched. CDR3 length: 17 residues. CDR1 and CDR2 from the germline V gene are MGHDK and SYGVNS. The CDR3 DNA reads TGTGCCAGCAGAAACATGAGACAGGGATTGGACGGAGAGACCCAGTACTTC. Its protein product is CASRNMRQGLDGETQYF.

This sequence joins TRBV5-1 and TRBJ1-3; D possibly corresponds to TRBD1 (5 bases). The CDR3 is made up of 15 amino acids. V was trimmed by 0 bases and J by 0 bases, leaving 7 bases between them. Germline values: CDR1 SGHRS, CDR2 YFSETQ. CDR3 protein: CASSLGQSSGNTIYF. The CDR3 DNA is TGCGCCAGCAGCTTGGGACAGAGCTCTGGAAACACCATATATTTT.

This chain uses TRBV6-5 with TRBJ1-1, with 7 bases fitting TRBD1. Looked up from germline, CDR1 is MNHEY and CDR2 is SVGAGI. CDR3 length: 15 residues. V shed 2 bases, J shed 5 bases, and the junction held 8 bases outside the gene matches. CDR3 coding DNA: TGTGCCAGCAGTTACCCGACAGGGAGAGGAACTGAAGCTTTCTTT. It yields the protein CASSYPTGRGTEAFF.

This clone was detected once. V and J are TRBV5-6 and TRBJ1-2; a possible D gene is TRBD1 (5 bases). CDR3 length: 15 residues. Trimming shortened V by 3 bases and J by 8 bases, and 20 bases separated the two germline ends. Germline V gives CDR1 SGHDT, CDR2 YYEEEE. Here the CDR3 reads CASSSGGASGLGYTF. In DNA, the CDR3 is TGTGCCAGCAGCTCCGGGGGTGCCTCGGGATTGGGCTACACCTTC.